This is a list of T cell receptor beta chains from one sample in a study of blood T cell repertoires in COVID-19. Profiled with immunoSEQ multiplex PCR; TCRdb holds only in-frame clones, not every one. The sample includes about 280,000 clones, approximately 88% of them seen just once. Sequenced material: peripheral blood. Source of these receptors: a man aged 45-60 years with acute or convalescent COVID-19. CDR3s include the opening cysteine and the closing phenylalanine or tryptophan. A D gene is named only where the DNA matches it firmly. The size of a clone is reported for some rows only, either as once, few or many, or as a class for expanded clones.

D,length,J,size,V,DNA,CDR3
-,14,TRBJ1-1,-,TRBV10-3,TGTGCCATCAGTGAGGTCCAGGGCTACACTGAAGCTTTCTTT,CAISEVQGYTEAFF
TRBD2,18,TRBJ2-1,-,TRBV4-1,TGCGCCAGCAGCTTGACTAGCGGGGGGATCCTTACCTACAATGAGCAGTTCTTC,CASSLTSGGILTYNEQFF
-,13,TRBJ1-5,-,TRBV29-1,TGCAGCGTCGCCGGGACACCCAATCAGCCCCAGCATTTT,CSVAGTPNQPQHF
-,15,TRBJ1-4,-,TRBV5-1,TGCGCCAGCAGCTTGTTGACAGGTGCTAATGAAAAACTGTTTTTT,CASSLLTGANEKLFF
-,16,TRBJ2-7,-,TRBV5-1,TGCGCCAGCAGCTACTCCTCGGGACACCTAACCTACGAGCAGTACTTC,CASSYSSGHLTYEQYF
TRBD2,14,TRBJ2-5,-,TRBV7-2,TGTGCCAGCAGGCCTAGCGGGGGCAATGAAACCCAGTACTTC,CASRPSGGNETQYF
TRBD1,15,TRBJ1-2,-,TRBV3-1/TRBV3-2,TGTGCCAGCAGCCAACGAACAGGGGGCTATATGGGCTACACCTTC,CASSQRTGGYMGYTF
TRBD1,13,TRBJ2-7,-,TRBV12-3/TRBV12-4,TGTGCCAGCTCAGACAGGGTGTCATCCGAGCAGTACTTC,CASSDRVSSEQYF
-,16,TRBJ1-1,-,TRBV6-5,TGTGCCAGCAGTTCCCGCGGGGGGGGTGGGGACACTGAAGCTTTCTTT,CASSSRGGGGDTEAFF
-,13,TRBJ1-1,-,TRBV18,TGTGCCAGCTCAGACTTAGGCCCCACAGAAGCTTTCTTT,CASSDLGPTEAFF
-,12,TRBJ2-7,once,TRBV6-5,TGTGCCAGCAACCTGAGAGGCTACGAGCAGTACTTC,CASNLRGYEQYF
TRBD1,16,TRBJ1-1,-,TRBV15,TGTGCCACCAGCAGAGAACAGGGGGCATTGAACACTGAAGCTTTCTTT,CATSREQGALNTEAFF
-,17,TRBJ2-1,few,TRBV10-2,TGCGCCAGCAGTGAGCCTGGGGGGTTCTTTCCCCCCAATGAGCAGTTCTTC,CASSEPGGFFPPNEQFF
-,12,TRBJ1-2,-,TRBV6-6,TGTGCCAGCAGCCCCCCGCCGGGTGGCTACACCTTC,CASSPPPGGYTF
TRBD1,15,TRBJ2-4,-,TRBV18,TGTGCCAGCTCACCGGGACAGGGGGACGGTAGCATTCAGTACTTC,CASSPGQGDGSIQYF
-,15,TRBJ2-2,-,TRBV19,TGTGCCAGTAGTATTAGTCCCGCGAACACCGGGGAGCTGTTTTTT,CASSISPANTGELFF
TRBD1,15,TRBJ1-2,-,TRBV9,TGTGCCAGCAGCGTAGAAGGGACAGGGAGGTATGGCTACACCTTC,CASSVEGTGRYGYTF